Below are 16 T cell receptor beta chains sequenced from a single sample in a study of blood T cell repertoires in COVID-19. Using immunoSEQ multiplex PCR, the repertoire was profiled, and TCRdb retains in-frame clones only, with some absent. Counted here are under 250,000 clones, about 86% occurring once; the ten biggest clones make up less than 2.5%. The sample comprised peripheral blood. These receptors were collected from a woman aged 60-75 years with acute or convalescent COVID-19.

This sequence joins TRBV5-4 and TRBJ1-1; D is perhaps TRBD1 (6 bases). The V gene's germline CDR1 is SGHNT and CDR2 YYREEE (reference sequence). CDR3 length: 15 residues. Trimming left V 0 bases short and J 4 bases short, with 13 bases between. The DNA of the CDR3 is TGTGCCAGCAGCTTGGCAGGGGCGCTGAGCACTGAAGCTTTCTTT. Protein: CASSLAGALSTEAFF. Full variable domain (missing parts from reference TRBV5-4 and TRBJ1-1): ETGVTQSPTHLIKTRGQQVTLRCSSQSGHNTVSWYQQALGQGPQFIFQYYREEENGRGNFPPRFSGLQFPNYSSELNVNALELDDSALYLCASSLAGALSTEAFFGQGTRLTVV.

This clone was seen only once. The chain uses TRBV6-5 and TRBJ2-7; D call uncertain. The CDR3 loop spans 12 amino acids. Germline CDR1 and CDR2: MNHEY and SVGAGI. V lost 6 bases to trimming and J lost 7 bases, with 13 bases between them. The CDR3 bases are TGTGCCAGCAGAAAAGAGACACGGGAGCAGTACTTC. Residues: CASRKETREQYF.

Here the CDR3 reads CASSSATGVTEAFF. The CDR3 nucleotides are TGTGCCAGCAGCTCGGCGACAGGGGTCACTGAAGCTTTCTTT. V usage is TRBV11-2 and J usage is TRBJ1-1; 8 positions match TRBD1. Germline values: CDR1 SGHAT, CDR2 FQNNGV. The CDR3 runs 14 residues. The V segment lost 4 bases and the J segment 4 bases; nucleotides outside the gene matches: 5.

This clone has just a few counts. CDR3 coding DNA: TGTGCCAGCAGCCCTAGAGAGGGAAATGAAGCTTTCTTT. It yields the protein CASSPREGNEAFF. This chain connects TRBV2 to TRBJ1-1; D is unresolved. V was cut by 6 bases and J by 7 bases, with 15 bases left in between. This CDR3 contains 13 residues. Germline assignment: CDR1 SNHLY and CDR2 FYNNEI.

The chain employs TRBV5-4 and TRBJ2-7; the D is unclear. CDR1 SGHNT and CDR2 YYREEE come from the germline V gene (reference sequence). This CDR3 spans 12 amino acids. With 4 bases removed from V and 3 bases from J, the gap between germline ends came to 8 bases. CDR3 region: CASSLIGYEQYF. CDR3 nucleotide sequence: TGTGCCAGCAGCCTGATCGGCTACGAGCAGTACTTC.

This clone turned up a few times. The chain is built from TRBV21-1 and TRBJ1-2; the tabulated D call, TRBD1, remains unverified against the DNA. TRBV21-1 is described as a pseudogene. The CDR3 runs to 16 residues. The CDR3 nucleotides read TGTGCCAGCAGCAAGTCCAGGGGCGACCATATCTCTGGCTACACCTTC. Residues: CASSKSRGDHISGYTF.

The chain employs TRBV5-8 and TRBJ1-3, with D possibly being TRBD1 (6 bases). CDR3 length equals 17 residues. Trimming removed 0 bases at V and 0 bases at J, with 13 bases between. The germline V gene has CDR1 SGHTS and CDR2 YDEGEE. The CDR3 DNA sequence: TGTGCCAGCAGCTTGGATGTGGGGGCGTACTCTGGAAACACCATATATTTT. It codes for CASSLDVGAYSGNTIYF.

The chain carries TRBV1 and TRBJ2-1; the DNA was not compared with TRBD2, the D call given in the table. TRBV1 is labeled a pseudogene. This CDR3 comprises 18 residues. The DNA of the CDR3 is TGCACCAGCAGCCTTAGACGGCGAGCGGGGGGGCCGAGGGATGAGCAGTTCTTC. Its translation is CTSSLRRRAGGPRDEQFF.

This clone has just a few counts. This chain links TRBV5-6 with TRBJ1-6; D ambiguous. CDR1 and CDR2 (germline): SGHDT, YYEEEE. V was cut by 0 bases and J by 3 bases, with 7 bases left in between. This CDR3 is 15 amino acids long. In nucleotides, the CDR3 is TGTGCCAGCAGCTTGGTGGGCAGCTATAATTCACCCCTCCACTTT. The encoded protein is CASSLVGSYNSPLHF.

J is TRBJ1-2 and V is TRBV6-2 or TRBV6-3; TRBD1 agrees at 9 bases. The germline CDR1 and CDR2 sequences are MNHEY and SVGEGT. V lost 6 bases to trimming and J lost 5 bases; unmatched junction nucleotides: 10. The CDR3 contains 15 residues. CDR3 in DNA: TGTGCCAGCAGCCGCCGGGACAGGGATTCTTATGGCTACACCTTC. Protein product: CASSRRDRDSYGYTF.

This clone was detected once. This chain uses TRBV4-2 with TRBJ2-1; 10 bases are shared with TRBD2. J lost 9 bases, V lost 0 bases, and 11 bases had no gene match. Germline CDR1 is LGHNA and CDR2 is YNFKEQ. The CDR3 extends over 17 amino acids. The CDR3, as DNA: TGTGCCAGCAGCCAAGAAATGAGCGGGGGGGTTTTCGGTGAGCAGTTCTTC. Its translation is CASSQEMSGGVFGEQFF.

This chain links TRBV15 with TRBJ1-1; TRBD1 might be the D (6 bases). This CDR3 region has 17 residues. Between the trimmed V and J ends, which lost 1 base and 6 bases, there was a span of 21 bases. Per the germline V gene, CDR1 is LNHNV and CDR2 is YYDKDF (reference sequence). CDR3: CATSRGGYGVNRAEAFF. CDR3 DNA sequence: TGTGCCACCAGCAGAGGGGGTTATGGGGTTAACAGGGCTGAAGCTTTCTTT.

The genes are TRBV11-2 and TRBJ1-1, with TRBD1 matching 7 bases. Germline V gene lookup returns CDR1 SGHAT and CDR2 FQNNGV. The CDR3 has 12 residues. V gave up 5 bases and J gave up 10 bases; unmatched junction bases: 7. CDR3 nucleotides: TGTGCCAGCAGCCCAGGGGGTGGGGGAGCTTTCTTT. It specifies CASSPGGGGAFF.

V usage is TRBV2 and J usage is TRBJ2-1; D might be TRBD2 (6 bases). V was pared by 6 bases and J by 3 bases, with 15 bases between. This CDR3 region has 15 residues. Germline values: CDR1 SNHLY, CDR2 FYNNEI. The CDR3 region is CASRTRDSYYNEQFF. For the CDR3, the DNA is TGTGCCAGCAGAACCCGGGACTCCTACTACAATGAGCAGTTCTTC.

The gene calls are TRBV6-6 and TRBJ2-7; D unresolved. Germline V gene data show CDR1 as MNHNY and CDR2 as SVGAGI (reference sequence). V lost 5 bases to trimming and J lost 6 bases, with 8 bases between them. The CDR3 runs 11 residues. CDR3 amino acids: CASSSSVEQYF. The DNA for the CDR3 is TGTGCCAGCAGTAGCTCGGTCGAGCAGTACTTC.

In this sample, this clone turned up once. The chain joins TRBV9 to TRBJ2-1; no clear D. The CDR3 consists of 13 residues. Trimming pared 4 bases from V and 10 bases from J, leaving 15 bases between. Per germline, CDR1 SGDLS and CDR2 YYNGEE. The CDR3 is CASSFPPGWEQFF. The CDR3 nucleotides are TGTGCCAGCAGCTTCCCCCCCGGGTGGGAGCAGTTCTTC.